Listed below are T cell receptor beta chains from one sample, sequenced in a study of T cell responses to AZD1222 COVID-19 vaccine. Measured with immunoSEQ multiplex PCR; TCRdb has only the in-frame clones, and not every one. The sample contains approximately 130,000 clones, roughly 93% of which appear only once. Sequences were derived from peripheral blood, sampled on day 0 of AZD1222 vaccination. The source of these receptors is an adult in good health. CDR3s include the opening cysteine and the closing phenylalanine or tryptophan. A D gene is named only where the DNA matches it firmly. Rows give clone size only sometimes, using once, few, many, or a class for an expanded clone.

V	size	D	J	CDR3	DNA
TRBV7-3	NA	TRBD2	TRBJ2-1	CASSSTGTSGRDEQFF	TGTGCCAGCAGCTCAACCGGGACTAGCGGGAGGGATGAGCAGTTCTTC
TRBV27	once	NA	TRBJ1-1	CASSLLGASRTEAFF	TGTGCCAGCAGTTTATTGGGGGCCTCGAGAACTGAAGCTTTCTTT
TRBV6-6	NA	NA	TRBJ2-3	CASRMTETTDTQYF	TGTGCCAGCAGGATGACAGAGACCACAGATACGCAGTATTTT
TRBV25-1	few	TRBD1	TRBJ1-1	CARGGQSAFF	TGTGCCCGAGGGGGCCAATCGGCTTTCTTT
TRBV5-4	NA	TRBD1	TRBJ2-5	CASSLRGRGQETQYF	TGTGCCAGCAGCCTAAGGGGCAGGGGGCAAGAGACCCAGTACTTC
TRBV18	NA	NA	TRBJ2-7	CASSLATGYEQYF	TGTGCCAGCTCACTAGCGACAGGTTACGAGCAGTACTTC
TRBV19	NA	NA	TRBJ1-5	CASSISRNQPQHF	TGTGCCAGTAGTATATCGCGCAATCAGCCCCAGCATTTT
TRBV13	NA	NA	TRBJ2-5	CASSLEGETQYF	TGTGCCAGCAGCTTAGAAGGCGAGACCCAGTACTTC
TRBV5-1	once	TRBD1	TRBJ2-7	CASSRQGFDERYF	TGCGCCAGCAGCCGACAGGGATTCGACGAGCGGTACTTC
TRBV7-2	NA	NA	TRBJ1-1	CASSLASTQGTEAFF	TGTGCCAGCAGCTTAGCGTCCACACAGGGTACTGAAGCTTTCTTT
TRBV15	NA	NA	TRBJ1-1	CATSRGPGVNTEAFF	TGTGCCACCAGCAGAGGTCCGGGAGTGAACACTGAAGCTTTCTTT
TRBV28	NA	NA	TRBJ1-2	CASSLHLSNYGYTF	TGTGCCAGCAGTTTACACTTATCTAACTATGGCTACACCTTC
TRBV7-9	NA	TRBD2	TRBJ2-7	CASSSIAGAAYEQYF	TGTGCCAGCAGCTCTATAGCGGGAGCTGCCTACGAGCAGTACTTC
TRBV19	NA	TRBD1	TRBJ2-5	CASSIPGQQQETQYF	TGTGCCAGTAGTATCCCGGGACAGCAACAAGAGACCCAGTACTTC
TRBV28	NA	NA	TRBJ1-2	CASSFRGRVGGYTF	TGTGCCAGCAGTTTCCGGGGCAGGGTGGGAGGCTACACCTTC
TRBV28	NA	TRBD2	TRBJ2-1	CASGPSGSEQFF	TGTGCCAGCGGGCCTAGCGGGAGTGAGCAGTTCTTC
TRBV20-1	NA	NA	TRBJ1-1	CSARTGSEAFF	TGCAGTGCTAGAACAGGGTCTGAAGCTTTCTTT
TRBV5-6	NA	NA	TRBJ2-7	CASSLAISYEQYF	TGTGCCAGCAGCTTGGCCATTTCCTACGAGCAGTACTTC
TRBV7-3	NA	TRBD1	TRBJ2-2	CASSLENRGFTGELFF	TGTGCCAGCAGCCTTGAAAACAGGGGGTTCACCGGGGAGCTGTTTTTT
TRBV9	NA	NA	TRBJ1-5	CASSPGGMGGTQPQHF	TGTGCCAGCAGCCCGGGCGGCATGGGCGGAACTCAGCCCCAGCATTTT
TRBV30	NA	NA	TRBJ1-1	CAWPERGNTEAFF	TGTGCCTGGCCGGAGAGAGGGAACACTGAAGCTTTCTTT
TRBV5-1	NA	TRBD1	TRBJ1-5	CASSFSTGEGQPQHF	TGCGCCAGCAGCTTTAGCACAGGGGAAGGTCAGCCCCAGCATTTT
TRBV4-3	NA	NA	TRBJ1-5	CASSQDLGNQPQHF	TGCGCCAGCAGCCAAGATTTGGGGAATCAGCCCCAGCATTTT
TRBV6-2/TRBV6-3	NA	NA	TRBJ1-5	CASSPGSHSNQPQHF	TGTGCCAGCAGCCCGGGATCACATAGCAATCAGCCCCAGCATTTT
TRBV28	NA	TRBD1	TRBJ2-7	CASRGGQARYEQYF	TGTGCCAGCAGGGGGGGACAGGCTAGGTACGAGCAGTACTTC
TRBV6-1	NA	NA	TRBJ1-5	CASSESGFNQPQHF	TGTGCCAGCAGTGAATCTGGGTTCAATCAGCCCCAGCATTTT
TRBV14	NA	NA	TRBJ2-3	CASSQGQLTDTQYF	TGTGCCAGCAGCCAAGGACAACTCACAGATACGCAGTATTTT
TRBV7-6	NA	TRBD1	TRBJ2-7	CASSLLRGTGYDEQYF	TGTGCCAGCAGCTTATTAAGGGGGACAGGGTACGACGAGCAGTACTTC
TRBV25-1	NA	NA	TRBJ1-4	CASSTGGGGAKLFF	TGTGCCAGCAGTACTGGGGGCGGTGGGGCAAAACTGTTTTTT
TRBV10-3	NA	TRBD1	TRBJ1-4	CAISERGQNEKLFF	TGTGCCATCAGTGAGAGGGGGCAGAATGAAAAACTGTTTTTT